The present entry profiles one TCR beta chain with its context. A single count supports this clone. Its antigen remains undetermined. It has no much larger one-base neighbor in the sample; base qualities were not kept. Library construction relied on the immunoSEQ multiplex PCR assay. In the paper's pipeline: A statistical classification framework was built to diagnose cytomegalovirus status from the catalog of TCR beta chain sequences. This immuneACCESS table, as held by TCRdb, lists in-frame sequences with V and J called but not all clones. Of the missing ones, under half trace to an unresolved V gene in checked studies; the others have no known cause. Clone size and the V and J calls come from that table; the DNA yielded D and trimming. The sample table contains some 340,000 clones; only one count was recorded for about nine tenths of them. The ten largest account for about 1% of the sample. The data are from a study of cytomegalovirus exposure and HLA in healthy donors (dated by TCRdb to about 2017). Context from the whole study: The approximately 710 repertoires of the first cohort and the 95 to 150 validation repertoires were produced on the same platform, according to a later analysis. The study was designed to test whether signatures of past pathogen exposure could be identified by cataloging public T cell receptors. In addition to the first cohort of around 670 subjects, a separate validation cohort of approximately 130 different subjects was used. High-throughput TCR immunosequencing, statistical association of individual TCRs with disease status, and machine learning were combined to predict cytomegalovirus infection status. The paper as a whole reports these results and caveats: A few of the identified cytomegalovirus-associated TCR beta chains were confirmed in vitro to be specific for cytomegalovirus antigens. The authors suggested that the approach could potentially be extended to other disease states and immunological phenotypes. A total of 150 to 200 TCR beta chains were listed by the study as associated with cytomegalovirus. All 110 or so repertoires were used to score co-occurrence in the validation cohort in a later analysis, because that analysis had no HLA typing for the cohort. A later analysis found that TCRs clustered in the first cohort also tended to co-occur in the 95 to 150 validation repertoires, with approximately 95% of cluster scores above 0. Cytomegalovirus status was reported to be diagnosed by the classifier with high specificity and sensitivity in both the original and validation cohorts. Most TCR sequences were observed very rarely across donors, whereas some public TCRs were present in many individuals.

Donors formed part of the validation cohort, which comprised fewer than 150 subjects and was distinct from the first cohort of several hundred subjects. The CDR3 measures 13 amino acids from cysteine to phenylalanine. The DNA shown is the 39-base CDR3, in frame from base 1. Germline trimming amounts to 7 bases on V and 3 bases on J, with 5 as the count of junction bases outside the gene matches. Sequences MDHEN (CDR1) and SYDVKM (CDR2) are obtained from the germline V gene. The source is a woman aged 25-40 years in good health and CMV-seropositive. The material sequenced was PBMCs. This chain is built from TRBV28 and TRBJ2-5, and 7 bases in between align with TRBD2. The sequenced DNA is TGTGCCAGCAATCCAAGCGGGGAAGAGACCCAGTACTTC. Its coded protein is CASNPSGEETQYF.